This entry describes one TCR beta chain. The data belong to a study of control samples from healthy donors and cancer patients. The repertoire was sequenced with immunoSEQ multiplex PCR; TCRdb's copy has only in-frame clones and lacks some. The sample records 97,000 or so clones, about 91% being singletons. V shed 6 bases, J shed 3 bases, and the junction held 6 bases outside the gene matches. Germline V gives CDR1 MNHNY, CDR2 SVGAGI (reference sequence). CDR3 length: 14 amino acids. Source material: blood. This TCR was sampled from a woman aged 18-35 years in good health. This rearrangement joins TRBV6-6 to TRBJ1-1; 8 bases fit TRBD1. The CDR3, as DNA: TGTGCCAGCAGGCCAGGGGGCAGGTACACTGAAGCTTTCTTT. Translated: CASRPGGRYTEAFF.